These 26 T cell receptor beta chains were sequenced from one sample in a study of blood T cell repertoires in COVID-19. The protocol was immunoSEQ multiplex PCR, while the TCRdb copy is restricted to in-frame clones and leaves out a portion. The top ten hold 3% to 4.5% of the sample, which has 360,000 or so clones, approximately 89% seen once. Sequences were obtained from peripheral blood. Receptors originate from a woman aged 55 to 70 with COVID-19, enrolled during active disease.

V gene TRBV2 combines with J gene TRBJ2-7; TRBD2 might be the D (5 bases). V was clipped by 6 bases and J by 7 bases, with 7 bases between them. CDR1 is SNHLY and CDR2 is FYNNEI in the germline V gene. The CDR3 totals 10 residues. Here the CDR3 reads CASSRGEQYF. As DNA, the CDR3 is TGTGCCAGCAGCCGAGGGGAGCAGTACTTC.

This clone was detected a few times. The chain has TRBV6-5 and TRBJ1-1; no clear D gene. The V end lost 10 bases, the J end lost 0 bases, and 6 bases lay between the germline ends. This CDR3 is built from 11 residues. Germline CDR1 is MNHEY and CDR2 is SVGAGI. The CDR3 here is CATTMNTEAFF. The CDR3 coding sequence is TGTGCCACGACAATGAACACTGAAGCTTTCTTT.

To note about this clone: A junction boundary mismatches the germline segment, possibly from a read error. The same CDR3 is also encoded by other DNA sequences in this sample. The J gene is TRBJ2-7, the V gene TRBV9; D call uncertain. The CDR3 contains 14 residues. CDR1 and CDR2 (germline): SGDLS, YYNGEE. CDR3 DNA: TGTGCCAGCAGTGTAGTTGAGACTTCCTACGAGCAGTACTTC. Protein: CASSVVETSYEQYF. Supplemented by reference TRBV9 and TRBJ2-7, the full variable domain reads DSGVTQTPKHLITATGQRVTLRCSPRSGDLSVYWYQQSLDQGLQFLIQYYNGEERAKGNILERFSAQQFPDLHSELNLSSLELGDSALYFCASSVVETSYEQYFGPGTRLTVT.

This clone was recorded only once. The rearrangement uses TRBV19 and TRBJ2-4; the match to TRBD2 covers 7 bases. The germline V gene encodes CDR1 LNHDA and CDR2 SQIVND (reference sequence). V lost 3 bases and J lost 10; bases outside the gene matches: 6. This CDR3 is 13 amino acids long. CDR3 amino acids: CASSISGGGIQYF. The CDR3 coding sequence is TGTGCCAGTAGTATTTCGGGGGGTGGTATTCAGTACTTC.

The chain recombines TRBV3-1 (or the pseudogene TRBV3-2) with TRBJ1-1; possibly TRBD1 for D (6 bases). V was clipped by 3 bases and J by 7 bases, with 21 bases between them. The CDR3 runs to 16 residues. Germline CDR1 LGHDT, CDR2 YNNKEL (reference sequence). The CDR3 bases are TGTGCCAGCAGCCACAGGAGGAGGTTGGACAGACATGAAGCTTTCTTT. As protein: CASSHRRRLDRHEAFF.

DNA of the CDR3: TGTGCCAGCTCATGGACAGCTGATCAGCCCCAGCATTTT. Translated: CASSWTADQPQHF. The chain employs TRBV18 and TRBJ1-5, with D perhaps TRBD1 (6 bases). The germline gives CDR1 KGHSH, CDR2 LQKENI. Trimming left V 5 bases short and J 5 bases short, with 10 bases between. The CDR3 contains 13 residues.

The rearrangement joins TRBV27 to TRBJ1-1; 7 bases are shared with TRBD1. Trimming took 1 base from V and 10 from J; bases not matched to a gene: 9. Looked up from germline, CDR1 is MNHEY and CDR2 is SMNVEV (reference sequence). The CDR3 consists of 14 residues. The CDR3 sequence is CASSLYDRESRAFF. The DNA for the CDR3 is TGTGCCAGCAGTTTATATGACAGGGAGTCAAGAGCTTTCTTT.

The genes are TRBV19 and TRBJ2-4; 8 nucleotides match TRBD2. Germline loops: CDR1 LNHDA, CDR2 SQIVND (reference sequence). The CDR3 runs 17 residues. Trimming cost V 5 bases and J 2 bases; bases outside gene matches: 11. The DNA for the CDR3 is TGTGCCAGTAGTCCCGGGGGGGGATTTGAAACCAAAAACATTCAGTACTTC. This sequence encodes CASSPGGGFETKNIQYF. The entire variable domain, with the rest obtained from reference TRBV19 and TRBJ2-4, is as follows: DGGITQSPKYLFRKEGQNVTLSCEQNLNHDAMYWYRQDPGQGLRLIYYSQIVNDFQKGDIAEGYSVSREKKESFPLTVTSAQKNPTAFYLCASSPGGGFETKNIQYFGAGTRLSVL.

V usage is TRBV20-1 and J usage is TRBJ1-1; possible D gene TRBD1, 6 bases. The germline V gene has CDR1 DFQATT and CDR2 SNEGSKA (reference sequence). V shed 3 bases and J shed 7 bases, with 24 bases lying between them. The CDR3 runs 16 residues. The CDR3 region is CSASFGRGSSYGEAFF. CDR3 bases: TGCAGTGCTAGTTTCGGCAGGGGCTCGTCTTATGGTGAAGCTTTCTTT.

This rearrangement joins TRBV29-1 to TRBJ1-2; TRBD1 is a possible D gene (5 bases). V dropped 7 bases and J dropped 4 bases, with 16 bases sitting between them. This CDR3 contains 13 residues. Germline CDR1 is SQVTM and CDR2 is ANQGSEA. DNA of the CDR3: TGCAGCGATCTGGGTAGGGGCAGCTATGGCTACACCTTC. This translates into CSDLGRGSYGYTF.

The gene calls are TRBV9 and TRBJ2-2; 11 bases align to TRBD2. The V gene end was trimmed by 5 bases and the J gene end by 1 base; junction bases not matched to a gene: 1. Germline values: CDR1 SGDLS, CDR2 YYNGEE. The CDR3 contains 15 residues. The CDR3 spells CASRGLAGNTGELFF. Written as DNA, the CDR3 is TGTGCCAGCAGAGGACTAGCGGGGAACACCGGGGAGCTGTTTTTT.

The gene calls are TRBV6-6 and TRBJ1-3, with D possibly matching TRBD1 (5 bases). The CDR3 length is 13 residues. V was cut by 3 bases and J by 8 bases, with 11 bases left in between. CDR1 is MNHNY, CDR2 SVGAGI, per germline (reference sequence). This CDR3 is CASSYGQGYTIYF. DNA for the CDR3: TGTGCCAGCAGTTATGGGCAGGGCTACACCATATATTTT.

The chain combines TRBV29-1 with TRBJ1-2; D gene uncertain. Trimming left V 4 bases short and J 10 bases short, with 16 bases between. Germline lookup yields CDR1 SQVTM and CDR2 ANQGSEA. The CDR3 length is 12 residues. The CDR3 DNA is TGCAGCGTTGGGAGCGCGGTCGAGACCTACACCTTC. Protein sequence: CSVGSAVETYTF.

The chain joins TRBV6-6 to TRBJ1-5; D unclear. Germline V gives CDR1 MNHNY, CDR2 SVGAGI (reference sequence). V was shortened by 6 bases and J by 2 bases, with 11 bases between the two germline ends. The CDR3 contains 14 residues. As DNA, the CDR3 is TGTGCCAGCAGGCGGGGAGCTGGCAATCAGCCCCAGCATTTT. This translates into CASRRGAGNQPQHF.

The V call is TRBV7-3, the J call TRBJ1-2; tentative D call: TRBD1 (6 bases). CDR1 is SGHTA, CDR2 FQGTGA, per germline. The length of the CDR3 is 15 residues. V dropped 3 bases and J dropped 4 bases, with 15 bases sitting between them. CDR3 in DNA: TGTGCCAGCAGCTTGTCTGGGGGCTACGGCTATGGCTACACCTTC. Amino acids: CASSLSGGYGYGYTF.

V is TRBV3-1 (or the pseudogene TRBV3-2) and J is TRBJ1-6; D remains ambiguous. The germline V gene has CDR1 LGHDT and CDR2 YNNKEL (reference sequence). The V end was cut by 1 base, the J end by 3 bases, with 16 bases between. There are 18 residues in the CDR3. The CDR3 sequence: CASSQGFIPAIYNSPLHF. CDR3 DNA: TGTGCCAGCAGCCAAGGCTTTATCCCCGCTATCTATAATTCACCCCTCCACTTT.

The gene calls are TRBV5-4 and TRBJ1-2, with a weak D call TRBD1 (5 bases). CDR1 is SGHNT and CDR2 is YYREEE in the germline V gene (reference sequence). The germline V and J ends were trimmed by 4 bases and 2 bases, with 9 bases remaining between them. The CDR3 sequence is 13 residues long. The CDR3 protein is CASSVDRNYGYTF. The CDR3 bases are TGTGCCAGCAGCGTAGACAGAAACTATGGCTACACCTTC.

This chain links TRBV6-1 with TRBJ1-2; D not certain. Germline V lookup: CDR1 MNHNS, CDR2 SASEGT. The ends were cut back, 3 bases at V and 7 bases at J, with 15 bases in the middle. This CDR3 is built from 14 residues. The CDR3 region has the DNA TGTGCCAGCAGTGAGCTCCCCGGAGGGTTTGGCTACACCTTC. Translated, it gives CASSELPGGFGYTF.

The chain employs TRBV6-5 and TRBJ1-4; a possible D gene is TRBD1 (6 bases). V was trimmed by 6 bases and J by 5 bases, leaving 16 bases between them. Germline CDR1 reads MNHEY; CDR2 reads SVGAGI. This CDR3 region has 15 residues. The CDR3 nucleotides read TGTGCCAGCAGGAGAGGCAGGGGCCTCAATGAAAAACTGTTTTTT. Protein product: CASRRGRGLNEKLFF.

In the case of this clone: The junction does not match germline at one end; this may be a read error. The chain uses TRBV25-1 and TRBJ1-1; 7 positions match TRBD1. The V gene's germline CDR1 is MGHDK and CDR2 SYGVNS. This CDR3 contains 14 residues. The CDR3 here is CASSGVDRRSEAFF. CDR3 nucleotides: TGTGCCAGCAGTGGGGTGGACAGGAGGTCTGAGGCTTTCTTT.

The V gene is TRBV7-2, the J gene TRBJ1-5, with D possibly being TRBD1 (5 bases). With 2 bases removed from V and 7 bases from J, the gap between germline ends came to 12 bases. Germline CDR1 and CDR2: SGHTA and FQGNSA. There are 14 residues in the CDR3. The chain's CDR3 is CASSLLGQGQPQHF. The DNA for the CDR3 is TGTGCCAGCAGCTTATTGGGCCAGGGACAGCCCCAGCATTTT.

This clone came up once. This sequence joins TRBV14 and TRBJ1-6; TRBD1 agrees at 7 bases. V was clipped by 1 base and J by 4 bases; unmatched bases: 1. Looked up from germline, CDR1 is SGHDN and CDR2 is FVKESK. This CDR3 has 15 amino acids. The CDR3 DNA follows: TGTGCCAGCAGCCAAGGGACAGGTTATAATTCACCCCTCCACTTT. It specifies CASSQGTGYNSPLHF.

V usage is TRBV5-1 and J usage is TRBJ1-2; perhaps TRBD1 as D (6 bases). The V end was cut by 6 bases, the J end by 4 bases, with 16 bases between. Per germline, CDR1 SGHRS and CDR2 YFSETQ. This CDR3 has 14 amino acids. CDR3: CASTLGGTGYGYTF. The CDR3 DNA sequence: TGCGCCAGCACCCTAGGGGGAACAGGCTATGGCTACACCTTC.

The chain links TRBV18 to TRBJ2-7; 9 nucleotides line up with TRBD1. Germline V CDR1 and CDR2: KGHSH, LQKENI. The CDR3 length is 14 residues. With V trimmed by 0 bases and J by 9 bases, 6 bases remained unmatched. This CDR3 reads CASSPPGTGLLQYF. DNA for the CDR3: TGTGCCAGCTCACCACCCGGGACAGGGTTGTTGCAGTACTTC. Complete variable domain (other parts from reference TRBV18 and TRBJ2-7): NAGVMQNPRHLVRRRGQEARLRCSPMKGHSHVYWYRQLPEEGLKFMVYLQKENIIDESGMPKERFSAEFPKEGPSILRIQQVVRGDSAAYFCASSPPGTGLLQYFGPGTRLTVT.

The rearrangement links TRBV11-2 to TRBJ1-6, with TRBD1 matching over 9 bases. CDR1 SGHAT and CDR2 FQNNGV come from the germline V gene. The J segment lost 10 bases and the V segment lost 3 bases, leaving 4 bases of the junction unmatched. The CDR3 loop spans 14 amino acids. CDR3 amino acids: CASSFDRGGSPLHF. CDR3 DNA: TGTGCCAGCAGCTTTGACAGGGGGGGGTCACCCCTCCACTTT.

The chain is built from TRBV3-1 (or the pseudogene TRBV3-2) and TRBJ1-2; D remains unclear. The V end lost 3 bases, the J end lost 4 bases, and 12 bases lay between the germline ends. The CDR3 totals 14 residues. Germline CDR1 LGHDT, CDR2 YNNKEL (reference sequence). CDR3 sequence reads: CASSHWTAFYGYTF. Written as DNA, the CDR3 is TGTGCCAGCAGCCACTGGACTGCGTTCTATGGCTACACCTTC.